The 4 T cell receptor beta chains reported below all come from one sample, sequenced in a study of siplizumab effects on memory and regulatory T cells. The method was immunoSEQ multiplex PCR; TCRdb's version includes in-frame clones alone and lacks a portion of them. The sample contains about 100,000 clones, 92% of which appear only once. Source material: Tregs sorted from blood. All receptors come from a human donor in good health.

This chain joins TRBV19 and TRBJ1-4; possibly TRBD1 for D (5 bases). Germline values: CDR1 LNHDA, CDR2 SQIVND (reference sequence). The length of the CDR3 is 14 residues. The V end was cut by 3 bases, the J end by 7 bases, with 12 bases between. The CDR3 bases are TGTGCCAGTAGTATCCGGGACCCCCTTGAAAAACTGTTTTTT. It translates to CASSIRDPLEKLFF.

The chain carries TRBV5-1 and TRBJ1-1; D is perhaps TRBD1 (6 bases). The CDR3 runs to 14 residues. Between the trimmed V and J ends, which lost 0 bases and 3 bases, there was a span of 9 bases. Germline-derived CDR1 and CDR2 are SGHRS and YFSETQ. CDR3 nucleotide sequence: TGCGCCAGCAGCTTGGACGAGGGGGACACTGAAGCTTTCTTT. Protein: CASSLDEGDTEAFF.

This chain joins TRBV18 and TRBJ2-7; no definite D call. The CDR3 is made up of 14 amino acids. Trimming shortened V by 3 bases and J by 0 bases, and 9 bases separated the two germline ends. In germline, CDR1 is KGHSH, CDR2 LQKENI. The CDR3 region has the DNA TGTGCCAGCTCACCCCCGGCGCCCTCCTACGAGCAGTACTTC. The encoded protein is CASSPPAPSYEQYF.

This rearrangement joins TRBV4-1 to TRBJ2-1, with 9 bases aligning to TRBD2. The V and J ends lost 0 bases and 4 bases, in that order; junction bases with no gene match: 7. This CDR3 is built from 17 residues. CDR1 is MGHRA, CDR2 YSYEKL, per germline. The CDR3 DNA is TGCGCCAGCAGCCAAGATAGGAGCGCGGGAGGGTACAATGAGCAGTTCTTC. Its translation is CASSQDRSAGGYNEQFF.